The clone carrying this TCR beta chain was recorded a few times. TCRdb passed the RT-PCR reads through MiXCR, listing each CDR3 protein once. The sample records 650,000 to 800,000 distinct CDR3 sequences, about 14% being singletons. The CDR3 spans 14 residues. Trimming cost V 5 bases and J 11 bases, with 19 bases left between them. CDR1 and CDR2 from the germline V gene are SGHVS and FQNEAQ. The V and J genes are TRBV7-8 and TRBJ2-1, with D maybe TRBD2 (6 bases). The receptor comes from a female donor in good health, serving as a healthy control. Sequenced material: memory CD4+ T cells from blood. This CDR3 is CASSTASVLEKQFF. The CDR3 DNA is TGTGCCAGCAGCACCGCTAGCGTACTGGAGAAGCAGTTCTTC.